Shown below are 20 T cell receptor beta chains from a single sample sequenced in a study of blood T cells in healthy people across ages. Through a sample-barcoded 5' primer and a J-beta primer mix, a second PCR was run for 7 to 11 cycles. MiXCR, run by TCRdb on the 5' RACE reads, gives a single entry per CDR3 protein. The data hold around 870,000 distinct CDR3 sequences, with 29% observed a single time. The sample comprised blood. The receptor source for this set is a woman aged 80 or over in good health.

Regarding this clonotype: A much larger clone lies a single base off, so this may be a read error. The chain carries TRBV3-1 and TRBJ1-5; tentatively, D is TRBD1 (5 bases). Near its end, the DNA agrees better with TRBJ2-3, so the J call may be wrong. The germline CDR1 and CDR2 sequences are LGHDT and YNNKEL (reference sequence). The CDR3 consists of 15 residues. The DNA of the CDR3 is TGTGCCAGCAGCCCCCAAGGGGCAGGCTATCAGCCCCAGTATTTT. Translation gives CASSPQGAGYQPQYF.

The chain recombines TRBV18 with TRBJ2-1; 7 nucleotides line up with TRBD2. The V gene's germline CDR1 is KGHSH and CDR2 LQKENI. Germline trimming cut 3 bases from V and 3 bases from J; bases unmatched to any gene: 2. The CDR3 is 14 amino acids. In DNA, the CDR3 is TGTGCCAGCTCACCGGCGGGGGTCTACAATGAGCAGTTCTTC. It encodes CASSPAGVYNEQFF.

Many counts were recorded for this clonotype. The rearrangement uses TRBV20-1 and TRBJ2-3; the D gene is possibly TRBD2 (5 bases). The V gene lost 1 base and the J gene lost 2 bases, with 13 bases spanning the gap. This CDR3 has 15 residues. Germline CDR1 and CDR2: DFQATT and SNEGSKA (reference sequence). The CDR3 region is CSARVGVGFTDTQYF. The CDR3 DNA follows: TGCAGTGCTAGAGTCGGGGTAGGCTTCACAGATACGCAGTATTTT.

This clonotype came up many times. This sequence joins TRBV12-3 or TRBV12-4 and TRBJ2-3, with D maybe TRBD1 (5 bases). V shed 6 bases and J shed 11 bases, with 15 bases lying between them. The CDR3 contains 12 residues. In DNA form, the CDR3 reads TGTGCCAGCAGCCCGTTACAGGAGCTGCAGTATTTT. It specifies CASSPLQELQYF.

In this sample, this clonotype turned up many times. The chain uses TRBV6-5 and TRBJ2-7; 7 bases map to TRBD2. The CDR3 is made up of 13 amino acids. V was pared by 7 bases and J by 6 bases, with 9 bases of the junction left unmatched. The germline V gene has CDR1 MNHEY and CDR2 SVGAGI. The chain's CDR3 is CASTSRGGGEQYF. CDR3 DNA: TGTGCCAGCACTTCACGTGGGGGGGGCGAGCAGTACTTC.

As concerns this clonotype: One base away lies a much larger clone, so this may be a sequencing read error. The CDR3 end shows no conserved phenylalanine or tryptophan, and so a read error is likely. The chain uses TRBV7-2 and TRBJ1-2; 7 nucleotides agree with TRBD1. CDR3 length: 16 amino acids. Germline loops: CDR1 SGHTA, CDR2 FQGNSA. The J segment lost 2 bases and the V segment lost 3 bases, leaving 9 bases of the junction unmatched. For the CDR3, the DNA is TGTGCCAGCAGCTTGACAAGGGGGCGTAAAAACTATGGCTACACCTGC. Its translation: CASSLTRGRKNYGYTC.

This clonotype occurred a few times. This chain connects TRBV20-1 to TRBJ1-5; a possible D gene is TRBD1 (6 bases). The CDR3 sequence is 13 residues long. Per germline, CDR1 DFQATT and CDR2 SNEGSKA (reference sequence). Trimming took 7 bases from V and 4 from J, leaving 14 bases between them. CDR3 nucleotides: TGCAGTGGAATCCGGGACACGAATCAGCCCCAGCATTTT. Translation gives CSGIRDTNQPQHF.

This clonotype was seen more than once but under ten times. The CDR3 DNA sequence: TGTGCCAGCAGTACTTCCCCCGGGACTTCCCCCAACACAGATACGCAGTATTTT. Encoded protein: CASSTSPGTSPNTDTQYF. The rearrangement joins TRBV2 to TRBJ2-3; maybe TRBD2 (6 bases). The CDR3 has 18 residues. Trimming removed 5 bases from V and 2 bases from J, with 23 bases in between. The germline CDR1 and CDR2 sequences are SNHLY and FYNNEI.

The table lists this clonotype with many counts. The chain combines TRBV25-1 with TRBJ1-4; D is perhaps TRBD1 (5 bases). This CDR3 region has 15 residues. Germline V CDR1 and CDR2: MGHDK, SYGVNS. V was shortened by 2 bases and J by 4 bases, with 11 bases between the two germline ends. The CDR3 is CASSEGGVGNEKLFF. The CDR3 DNA follows: TGTGCCAGCAGTGAAGGGGGAGTGGGTAATGAAAAACTGTTTTTT. The entire variable domain, with the rest obtained from reference TRBV25-1 and TRBJ1-4, is as follows: EADIYQTPRYLVIGTGKKITLECSQTMGHDKMYWYQQDPGMELHLIHYSYGVNSTEKGDLSSESTVSRIRTEHFPLTLESARPSHTSQYLCASSEGGVGNEKLFFGSGTQLSVL.

This clonotype was detected ten times or more. V is TRBV18 and J is TRBJ2-6; maybe TRBD2 (5 bases). Trimming shortened V by 4 bases and J by 0 bases, and 13 bases separated the two germline ends. Germline V gene data show CDR1 as KGHSH and CDR2 as LQKENI. The CDR3 sequence is 17 residues long. The CDR3 protein is CASSLISGSSGANVLTF. CDR3 DNA sequence: TGTGCCAGCTCACTTATTTCGGGGTCCTCTGGGGCCAACGTCCTGACTTTC.

About this clonotype itself: Here the CDR3 omits its conserved ending phenylalanine or tryptophan, so a read error is the likely source. This chain uses TRBV7-2 with TRBJ2-5; 11 bases agree with TRBD2. V trimming: 5 bases; J trimming: 2 bases; junction bases outside the gene matches: 13. Germline values: CDR1 SGHTA, CDR2 FQGNSA. This CDR3 has 18 amino acids. In nucleotides, the CDR3 is TGTGCCAGCAGCCTCCCACCCTCTAGCGGGGGGATACAAGAGACCCAGTACGTC. It translates to CASSLPPSSGGIQETQYV.

As regards this clonotype: A much larger clone differs from this one at a single base, so this may be a read error. The rearrangement links TRBV29-1 to TRBJ2-7; D is possibly TRBD1 (7 bases). V was clipped by 2 bases and J by 10 bases, with 15 bases between them. The germline CDR1 and CDR2 sequences are SQVTM and ANQGSEA. The CDR3 spans 12 residues. The CDR3 nucleotides read TGCAGCGTTGAACAGGGGGGAGAGGCCCAGTACTTC. It is translated as CSVEQGGEAQYF.

This clonotype has a count of ten or more. J is TRBJ2-5 and V is TRBV20-1; 8 bases fit TRBD2. This CDR3 spans 14 amino acids. Germline trimming cut 6 bases from V and 2 bases from J; bases unmatched to any gene: 8. Germline assignment: CDR1 DFQATT and CDR2 SNEGSKA (reference sequence). In DNA form, the CDR3 reads TGCAGTGCCTCGCCGGGCGGGGGGCAAGAGACCCAGTACTTC. Encoded protein: CSASPGGGQETQYF.

Written as DNA, the CDR3 is TGTGCCAGCAGCCAGACGACAGGTTTAAGCTACACCTTC. This encodes CASSQTTGLSYTF. J is TRBJ1-2 and V is TRBV3-1, with D tentatively TRBD1 (6 bases). Germline loops: CDR1 LGHDT, CDR2 YNNKEL (reference sequence). Trimming cost V 3 bases and J 9 bases, with 14 bases left between them. The CDR3 spans 13 residues.

This clonotype was seen a few times. The rearrangement joins TRBV4-1 to TRBJ1-4; D unresolved. This CDR3 comprises 17 residues. V lost 2 bases and J 0 bases, leaving 13 bases between the germline ends. In germline, CDR1 is MGHRA, CDR2 YSYEKL. CDR3 nucleotides: TGCGCCAGCAGCCAAACTCTCCCAGGCTCAACTAATGAAAAACTGTTTTTT. Encoded protein: CASSQTLPGSTNEKLFF.

Concerning this clonotype: At one of its ends the junction is not consistent with the germline gene, which may arise from a read error. The chain combines TRBV5-1 with TRBJ1-1; D perhaps matches TRBD1 (6 bases). CDR1 and CDR2 (germline): SGHRS, YFSETQ. This CDR3 comprises 15 residues. Here the CDR3 reads CASRLVGTTNTEAFF. DNA of the CDR3: TGCGCCAGCAGGTTGGTTGGGACAACGAACACTGAAGCTTTCTTT.

This clonotype was found many times. The V call is TRBV6-1, the J call TRBJ2-1; TRBD1 agrees at 8 bases. Germline CDR1 reads MNHNS; CDR2 reads SASEGT. J lost 6 bases, V lost 4 bases, and 11 bases had no gene match. This CDR3 is built from 16 residues. The CDR3 coding sequence is TGTGCCAGCAGTGGTGACCGGGACAGGATACGCAATGAGCAGTTCTTC. Its translation: CASSGDRDRIRNEQFF.

This clonotype has more than one count but fewer than ten. The chain links TRBV10-2 to TRBJ1-4; D not resolved. The CDR3 runs 11 residues. V gave up 0 bases and J gave up 8 bases, with 1 base separating them. Germline CDR1 WSHSY, CDR2 SAAADI. DNA of the CDR3: TGCGCCAGCAGTGAGTCCGAAAAACTGTTTTTT. Translation: CASSESEKLFF.

The chain links TRBV10-3 to TRBJ1-5; D may be TRBD1 (6 bases). The V end lost 6 bases, the J end lost 4 bases, and 10 bases lay between the germline ends. This CDR3 region has 13 residues. Germline V CDR1 and CDR2: ENHRY, SYGVKD. CDR3: CAISPGVNQPQHF. The CDR3 nucleotides are TGTGCCATCAGCCCAGGGGTAAATCAGCCCCAGCATTTT.

As to this clonotype: A much larger clone is a single base away; this may be a read error. The J gene is TRBJ1-5, the V gene TRBV7-9, with TRBD1 identical over 11 bases. The CDR3 runs to 17 residues. Germline V lookup: CDR1 SEHNR, CDR2 FQNEAQ (reference sequence). CDR3 DNA: TGTGCCAGAAGCTCCGCGTTGGGACAGGGGGGCAATCAGCCCCAGCATTTT. This sequence encodes CARSSALGQGGNQPQHF.